This T cell receptor (beta chain) was profiled in a study of shared clonotypes between healthy human individuals. Details on this clone: The sample holds other DNA sequences that translate to the same CDR3.

Sequencing used immunoSEQ multiplex PCR; TCRdb keeps in-frame clones, though not all of them. This table holds about a million clones, around 76% found once. Source material: memory CD4+ T cells sorted from blood. Described subset: CD45RA-negative fraction. The source is a man aged 18 to 35 in good health.

The CDR3 DNA reads TGTGCCAGCTCACCACCTCAGGGCTTTTCTGGAAACACCATATATTTT. Its protein is CASSPPQGFSGNTIYF. This chain joins TRBV18 and TRBJ1-3; tentatively, D is TRBD1 (5 bases). This CDR3 is built from 16 residues. Germline V CDR1 and CDR2: KGHSH, LQKENI. V lost 0 bases to trimming and J lost 1 base, with 10 bases between them.